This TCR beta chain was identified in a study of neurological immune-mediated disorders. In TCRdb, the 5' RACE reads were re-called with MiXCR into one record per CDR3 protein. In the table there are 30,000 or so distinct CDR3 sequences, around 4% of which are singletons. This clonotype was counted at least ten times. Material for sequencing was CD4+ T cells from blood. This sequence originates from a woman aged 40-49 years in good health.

The CDR3 reads CASSLDGDYGYTF. Written as DNA, the CDR3 is TGCGCCAGCAGCTTGGATGGGGACTATGGCTACACCTTC. The chain recombines TRBV5-1 with TRBJ1-2, with no clear D. V shed 0 bases and J shed 3 bases, with 6 bases lying between them. Germline assignment: CDR1 SGHRS and CDR2 YFSETQ. The CDR3 contains 13 residues.